The sequence of this T cell receptor (beta chain) was determined in a study of T-cell memory formation after mild COVID-19. Study-wide context: TCR clusters were largely donor specific. Study-level results: That cross-reactive memory joined was suggested by some responding clones appearing in pre-infection memory. Contracting clones localized mainly to CM and EM when CD4+ and mainly to EMRA when CD8+.

Trimming took 3 bases from V and 2 from J; bases not matched to a gene: 5. CDR3 length: 16 residues. The V gene's germline CDR1 is SGHRS and CDR2 YFSETQ. Each CDR3 protein gets one entry after TCRdb re-called the 5' RACE reads with MiXCR. The table shows under 450,000 distinct CDR3 sequences, with 20% to 25% occurring only once. A note on this clonotype: What it recognizes is unknown.

The chain links TRBV5-1 to TRBJ2-3; 11 bases fit TRBD2. Sequenced material: PBMCs or a T cell subset sorted from them (not recorded which). This clonotype was obtained from a man aged 18 to 30 who had mild COVID-19 (a few samples of this study predate the infection). Cell type and time point are not known. This chain's CDR3 is CASSWGLAAYTDTQYF. The CDR3 coding sequence is TGCGCCAGCAGCTGGGGACTAGCGGCCTACACAGATACGCAGTATTTT.